This TCR beta chain was captured in a study of T cell repertoires in cytomegalovirus infection. Study-level results: It was HLA-C-restricted CMV-specific TCR beta clonotypes that dominated the response ex vivo.

TCRdb re-derived calls from the reads in MiXCR, one entry per CDR3 protein. The data show about a million distinct CDR3 sequences, with 30% to 40% seen just once and around an eighth held by the top ten. This CDR3 comprises 15 residues. V lost 4 bases, J lost 3 bases, and 15 bases lay in between. Per germline, CDR1 LNHDA and CDR2 SQIVND (reference sequence). On this clonotype itself: What it binds is unknown.

Sequences were derived from cultured CD8+ T cells from PBMCs, sampled from culture after CMV antigen stimulation. The sequence came from a human donor in good health (CMV status not recorded). Some clones in this sample may be carry-over from other donors' samples. The V call is TRBV19, the J call TRBJ1-1; D gene ambiguous. In DNA form, the CDR3 reads TGTGCCAGTAGTAACTCGGCAGGCCTTTACACTGAAGCTTTCTTT. This gives the protein CASSNSAGLYTEAFF.